This T cell receptor beta chain was observed in a study of technical replicates of blood from a handful of donors. TCRdb's table, derived via immunoSEQ multiplex PCR, lists solely in-frame clones and lacks some. The profile shows 79,000 or so clones, roughly 91% of them singletons. The germline gives CDR1 GTSNPN, CDR2 SVGIG (reference sequence). The ends were cut back, 8 bases at V and 7 bases at J, with 12 bases in the middle. The CDR3 has 12 residues. The chain recombines TRBV30 with TRBJ1-6; D might be TRBD1 (6 bases). Sequencing was carried out using T cells isolated from PBMCs. The receptor was isolated from a human donor in good health. In nucleotides, the CDR3 is TGTGCCCTACAGGGTACGAATTCACCCCTCCACTTT. Translation: CALQGTNSPLHF.